The 15 T cell receptor beta chains given below trace back to one sample, sequenced in a study of CD8+ T cells in alopecia areata. Once RNA had been extracted, it was reverse transcribed into cDNA to act as the sequencing template. TCRdb keeps only in-frame clones here, not all; method: immunoSEQ multiplex PCR. The sample includes some 130,000 clones, approximately 48% of them seen just once. The sample in question was CD8+ T cells sorted from blood, obtained at week 0. All receptors derive from a human donor with alopecia areata.

The rearrangement links TRBV5-6 to TRBJ2-5, with D maybe TRBD1 (5 bases). Germline V gene sequence: CDR1 SGHDT, CDR2 YYEEEE. CDR3 length equals 13 residues. Trimming left V 4 bases short and J 2 bases short, with 9 bases between. This CDR3 is CASSPDTQETQYF. The CDR3 coding sequence is TGTGCCAGCAGCCCGGACACACAAGAGACCCAGTACTTC.

This clone was observed a handful of times. The sample has other DNA sequences that encode this CDR3 too. J is TRBJ1-2 and V is TRBV10-3; 7 bases line up with TRBD1. This CDR3 comprises 14 residues. CDR1 and CDR2 from the germline V gene are ENHRY and SYGVKD. V gave up 4 bases and J gave up 2 bases; unmatched junction bases: 4. The CDR3: CAISVGTANYGYTF. CDR3 DNA sequence: TGTGCCATCAGTGTTGGGACAGCCAACTATGGCTACACCTTC.

V usage is TRBV27 and J usage is TRBJ2-7; the D is unclear. The CDR3 runs to 16 residues. In germline, CDR1 is MNHEY, CDR2 SMNVEV (reference sequence). V dropped 2 bases and J dropped 3 bases, with 17 bases sitting between them. The CDR3: CASSLAAPLLGYEQYF. In DNA, the CDR3 is TGTGCCAGCAGTTTAGCAGCACCCCTCTTAGGCTACGAGCAGTACTTC.

J is TRBJ2-5 and V is TRBV12-5, with D uncertain. CDR3 length: 15 amino acids. Trimming stripped 5 bases from V and 7 bases from J, with 20 bases between. The germline gives CDR1 LGHNT, CDR2 FRNRAP. CDR3 residues: CASGERKDPRATQYF. CDR3 coding DNA: TGTGCTAGTGGTGAACGCAAGGACCCTCGGGCGACCCAGTACTTC.

The V gene is TRBV7-9, the J gene TRBJ2-7, with no clear D. Between the trimmed V and J ends, which lost 5 bases and 9 bases, there was a span of 14 bases. The CDR3 extends over 12 amino acids. The germline V gene encodes CDR1 SEHNR and CDR2 FQNEAQ (reference sequence). The CDR3 coding sequence is TGTGCCAGCAGCCCGCCCCTAGGAATGCAGTACTTC. Residues: CASSPPLGMQYF.

The chain combines TRBV7-8 with TRBJ1-2; possible D gene TRBD1, 5 bases. The CDR3 length is 13 residues. Deletions cut 5 bases from V and 6 bases from J, with 13 bases between. The germline CDR1 and CDR2 sequences are SGHVS and FQNEAQ. The CDR3 region is CASSKRGRDGYTF. The DNA for the CDR3 is TGTGCCAGCAGCAAACGGGGACGTGATGGCTACACCTTC.

The V gene is TRBV5-4, the J gene TRBJ2-3, with 10 positions matching TRBD2. The J segment lost 2 bases and the V segment lost 4 bases, leaving 7 bases of the junction unmatched. Germline V gene data show CDR1 as SGHNT and CDR2 as YYREEE (reference sequence). The CDR3 has 16 amino acids. DNA for the CDR3: TGTGCCAGCAGCATCAATAGCGGGGGGCTCACAGATACGCAGTATTTT. The encoded protein is CASSINSGGLTDTQYF. Full variable domain (outside the CDR3, taken from reference TRBV5-4 and TRBJ2-3): ETGVTQSPTHLIKTRGQQVTLRCSSQSGHNTVSWYQQALGQGPQFIFQYYREEENGRGNFPPRFSGLQFPNYSSELNVNALELDDSALYLCASSINSGGLTDTQYFGPGTRLTVL.

The V and J genes are TRBV2 and TRBJ2-7; TRBD1 agrees at 9 bases. CDR3 length: 13 amino acids. The V segment lost 6 bases and the J segment 3 bases; nucleotides outside the gene matches: 3. The germline gives CDR1 SNHLY, CDR2 FYNNEI. This chain's CDR3 is CASSPDRGYEQYF. The CDR3 coding sequence is TGTGCCAGCAGCCCGGACAGGGGCTACGAGCAGTACTTC.

This clone was detected only once. The chain combines TRBV6-5 with TRBJ1-5; a weak D match, TRBD1 (5 bases). Germline CDR1 and CDR2: MNHEY and SVGAGI. V was clipped by 6 bases and J by 0 bases, with 12 bases between them. The CDR3 length is 15 residues. The DNA for the CDR3 is TGTGCCAGCAGGCCCCGGGGGGATAGCAATCAGCCCCAGCATTTT. This translates into CASRPRGDSNQPQHF.

This clone was seen more than once but under ten times. The genes are TRBV6-5 and TRBJ2-1; a possible D gene is TRBD2 (6 bases). This CDR3 contains 14 residues. Trimming removed 0 bases from V and 3 bases from J, with 6 bases in between. The V gene's germline CDR1 is MNHEY and CDR2 SVGAGI. The CDR3, as DNA: TGTGCCAGCAGTTACTCGACTAGCTACAATGAGCAGTTCTTC. It specifies CASSYSTSYNEQFF.

The chain recombines TRBV29-1 with TRBJ1-1; D is undetermined. Germline V gives CDR1 SQVTM, CDR2 ANQGSEA. Between the trimmed V and J ends, which lost 4 bases and 0 bases, there was a span of 18 bases. This CDR3 is built from 16 residues. Here the CDR3 reads CSVARGVGIMNTEAFF. The CDR3 DNA reads TGCAGCGTTGCCCGTGGGGTCGGGATAATGAACACTGAAGCTTTCTTT.

The rearrangement links TRBV5-6 to TRBJ2-3; maybe TRBD1 (5 bases). Trimming took off 3 bases at V and 2 bases at J, with 13 bases between the two ends. The germline V gene has CDR1 SGHDT and CDR2 YYEEEE. This CDR3 region has 15 residues. CDR3 region: CASSSRQRITDTQYF. The CDR3 DNA follows: TGTGCCAGCAGCTCGCGACAGAGAATCACAGATACGCAGTATTTT.

V gene TRBV5-6 combines with J gene TRBJ1-1; D remains ambiguous. V lost 7 bases and J 3 bases, leaving 13 bases between the germline ends. Germline V gives CDR1 SGHDT, CDR2 YYEEEE. The CDR3 runs 13 residues. Here the CDR3 DNA reads TGTGCCAGCGGACCACTGGAGGACACTGAAGCTTTCTTT. This sequence encodes CASGPLEDTEAFF.

V gene TRBV5-1 combines with J gene TRBJ2-7, with D possibly matching TRBD1 (6 bases). V was trimmed by 0 bases and J by 3 bases, leaving 13 bases between them. The germline CDR1 and CDR2 sequences are SGHRS and YFSETQ. This CDR3 contains 15 residues. The CDR3 nucleotides are TGCGCCAGCAGCTTGGCCCCGGACAGCAGCTACGAGCAGTACTTC. It codes for CASSLAPDSSYEQYF.

The chain links TRBV5-6 to TRBJ1-1; D is possibly TRBD1 (5 bases). This CDR3 spans 16 amino acids. From germline, CDR1 is SGHDT and CDR2 YYEEEE. Trimming shortened V by 2 bases and J by 0 bases, and 14 bases separated the two germline ends. The CDR3 loop is CASSFDRGKVNTEAFF. The CDR3 DNA sequence: TGTGCCAGCAGCTTCGATAGGGGTAAGGTGAACACTGAAGCTTTCTTT.